A single sample gave rise to the 29 T cell receptor beta chains below, sequenced in a study of shared clonotypes between healthy human individuals. Cells designated naive CD8 were CD45RO-negative and were positively selected for CCR7, with terminally differentiated effector memory CD45RA+ cells excluded. Sequencing was performed with immunoSEQ multiplex PCR; in TCRdb, only in-frame clones are kept and a portion is missing. This sample has around 2.1 million clones, with about 93% found just once. Sequencing was done on a sample of naive CD8+ T cells from PBMCs. The receptor set was obtained from a young man in good health. Some clones in this sample may be carry-over from other donors' samples.

Concerning this clone: The identical CDR3 is also encoded by other nucleotide sequences in the sample. The V call is TRBV13, the J call TRBJ2-3, with D perhaps matching TRBD1 or TRBD2 (5 bases each). The V and J ends lost 0 bases and 4 bases respectively, with 11 bases between them. This CDR3 region has 15 residues. Germline lookup yields CDR1 PRHDT and CDR2 FYEKMQ (reference sequence). The CDR3 loop is CASSLGGRGADTQYF. The CDR3 nucleotides are TGTGCCAGCAGCTTAGGAGGCCGAGGGGCAGATACGCAGTATTTT. Full variable domain (outside the CDR3, taken from reference TRBV13 and TRBJ2-3): AAGVIQSPRHLIKEKRETATLKCYPIPRHDTVYWYQQGPGQDPQFLISFYEKMQSDKGSIPDRFSAQQFSDYHSELNMSSLELGDSALYFCASSLGGRGADTQYFGPGTRLTVL.

The chain recombines TRBV5-1 with TRBJ2-5; 10 nucleotides match TRBD1. V was clipped by 4 bases and J by 3 bases; unmatched bases: 9. The CDR3 covers 16 residues. Germline lookup yields CDR1 SGHRS and CDR2 YFSETQ. CDR3 nucleotides: TGCGCCAGCAGCGGGGTGATGACAGGGGGCAAAGAGACCCAGTACTTC. This gives the protein CASSGVMTGGKETQYF.

The gene calls are TRBV7-6 and TRBJ2-3; tentative D call: TRBD2 (5 bases). The CDR3 totals 13 residues. Trimming took 5 bases from V and 4 from J, leaving 10 bases between them. The germline gives CDR1 SGHVS, CDR2 FNYEAQ. The CDR3 sequence is CASSELVPDTQYF. The CDR3 coding sequence is TGTGCCAGCAGCGAACTAGTCCCAGATACGCAGTATTTT.

V gene TRBV2 combines with J gene TRBJ2-5; 8 bases agree with TRBD2. The length of the CDR3 is 15 residues. Germline V CDR1 and CDR2: SNHLY, FYNNEI. The V gene end was trimmed by 4 bases and the J gene end by 5 bases; junction bases not matched to a gene: 9. The CDR3 nucleotides read TGTGCCAGCAGTGCAGCGGGAGTGGTGACGGAGACCCAGTACTTC. Its translation: CASSAAGVVTETQYF.

V gene TRBV27 combines with J gene TRBJ2-1, with 7 bases matching TRBD1. The germline gives CDR1 MNHEY, CDR2 SMNVEV (reference sequence). Trimming at V came to 6 bases and at J to 6 bases, leaving 2 bases not matched to a gene. CDR3 length: 12 amino acids. DNA of the CDR3: TGTGCCAGCAGCGACAGGGTCAATGAGCAGTTCTTC. This sequence encodes CASSDRVNEQFF.

Note on this clone: Other DNA sequences of this sample code for an identical CDR3. The genes are TRBV28 and TRBJ2-5; 7 bases are shared with TRBD2. The CDR3 runs 13 residues. Germline assignment: CDR1 MDHEN and CDR2 SYDVKM. Trimming at V came to 5 bases and at J to 5 bases, leaving 5 bases not matched to a gene. The chain's CDR3 is CASSPPRGETQYF. CDR3 DNA: TGTGCCAGCAGTCCCCCGCGGGGGGAGACCCAGTACTTC.

The chain carries TRBV7-2 and TRBJ2-2, with D possibly matching TRBD1 (5 bases). Trimming pared 1 base from V and 6 bases from J, leaving 12 bases between. The CDR3 spans 15 residues. The germline V gene has CDR1 SGHTA and CDR2 FQGNSA. CDR3 loop: CASSLGRTSPGELFF. CDR3 DNA: TGTGCCAGCAGCTTAGGTCGGACATCCCCCGGGGAGCTGTTTTTT.

The chain recombines TRBV7-8 with TRBJ2-7; tentative D call: TRBD1 (6 bases). V was clipped by 0 bases and J by 2 bases, with 14 bases between them. Germline V lookup: CDR1 SGHVS, CDR2 FQNEAQ. The CDR3 is 16 amino acids. The CDR3 loop reads CASSLAVGGRAYEQYF. CDR3 DNA: TGTGCCAGCAGCTTAGCGGTAGGGGGAAGAGCCTACGAGCAGTACTTC.

The J gene is TRBJ2-1, the V gene TRBV10-1; possible D gene TRBD1, 5 bases. Germline values: CDR1 WNHNN, CDR2 SYGVQD (reference sequence). This CDR3 has 15 amino acids. The ends were cut back, 7 bases at V and 6 bases at J, with 19 bases in the middle. The CDR3 nucleotides are TGCGCCAGCATCTTATGGGCAGGGTTACTCAATGAGCAGTTCTTC. Translation: CASILWAGLLNEQFF.

The chain combines TRBV7-8 with TRBJ2-7, with 8 bases matching TRBD1. Trimming took 3 bases from V and 1 from J; bases not matched to a gene: 5. Germline CDR1 reads SGHVS; CDR2 reads FQNEAQ. The CDR3 length is 15 residues. The CDR3 nucleotides are TGTGCCAGCAGCTTGACCGGGACAGGTTCCTACGAGCAGTACTTC. Its translation is CASSLTGTGSYEQYF.

This chain connects TRBV27 to TRBJ2-7, with a tentative D call TRBD2 (5 bases). The CDR3 totals 15 residues. V gave up 2 bases and J gave up 2 bases, with 13 bases separating them. Germline lookup yields CDR1 MNHEY and CDR2 SMNVEV (reference sequence). In DNA, the CDR3 is TGTGCCAGCAGTTTAGGTGAGCGGCTTGCCTACGAGCAGTACTTC. Translation gives CASSLGERLAYEQYF.

The V call is TRBV30, the J call TRBJ1-1; 7 bases align to TRBD1. In germline, CDR1 is GTSNPN, CDR2 SVGIG (reference sequence). V lost 0 bases to trimming and J lost 4 bases; unmatched junction nucleotides: 5. CDR3 length: 14 amino acids. CDR3: CAWSVAQGGTEAFF. For the CDR3, the DNA is TGTGCCTGGAGTGTAGCCCAGGGGGGCACTGAAGCTTTCTTT.

The V gene is TRBV5-6, the J gene TRBJ2-7; 7 bases align to TRBD2. Germline V gene data show CDR1 as SGHDT and CDR2 as YYEEEE. Trimming took 0 bases from V and 7 from J; bases not matched to a gene: 10. The CDR3 extends over 15 amino acids. CDR3 protein: CASSLGLGPGREQYF. CDR3 nucleotide sequence: TGTGCCAGCAGCTTGGGCCTCGGTCCCGGGAGGGAGCAGTACTTC.

This clone was seen more than once but under ten times. The chain links TRBV9 to TRBJ1-5; D is ambiguous. V was clipped by 4 bases and J by 6 bases, with 11 bases between them. This CDR3 spans 13 amino acids. Germline CDR1 is SGDLS and CDR2 is YYNGEE. Here the CDR3 DNA reads TGTGCCAGCAGCCTTTCTCCAGGTCAGCCCCAGCATTTT. Amino acids: CASSLSPGQPQHF.

The rearrangement uses TRBV27 and TRBJ1-1; unclear D gene. The CDR3 contains 16 residues. V was trimmed by 0 bases and J by 0 bases, leaving 11 bases between them. Germline assignment: CDR1 MNHEY and CDR2 SMNVEV (reference sequence). The CDR3 nucleotides are TGTGCCAGCAGTTTATCCCCAAAACTACTGAACACTGAAGCTTTCTTT. Translated, it gives CASSLSPKLLNTEAFF.

The genes are TRBV7-8 and TRBJ2-5, with D perhaps being TRBD1 or TRBD2 (5 bases each). Germline assignment: CDR1 SGHVS and CDR2 FQNEAQ. This CDR3 has 16 residues. The ends were cut back, 2 bases at V and 3 bases at J, with 16 bases in the middle. DNA for the CDR3: TGTGCCAGCAGCTTATGGCTGGATGGGACCGAAGAGACCCAGTACTTC. It is translated as CASSLWLDGTEETQYF.

J is TRBJ2-1 and V is TRBV11-2; D might be TRBD1 (5 bases). The CDR3 sequence is 15 residues long. Germline V gene lookup returns CDR1 SGHAT and CDR2 FQNNGV. The V gene lost 7 bases and the J gene lost 0 bases, with 13 bases spanning the gap. The CDR3 nucleotides read TGTGCCAGCAACCCAGGGCCGAGCTCCTACAATGAGCAGTTCTTC. Translated: CASNPGPSSYNEQFF.

The chain combines TRBV7-9 with TRBJ1-2, with TRBD1 matching over 12 bases. V was pared by 5 bases and J by 4 bases, with 5 bases of the junction left unmatched. The CDR3 is made up of 15 amino acids. Per germline, CDR1 SEHNR and CDR2 FQNEAQ (reference sequence). DNA for the CDR3: TGTGCCAGCAGCGAAGGGACAGGGGGCAGCTATGGCTACACCTTC. Protein: CASSEGTGGSYGYTF.

This rearrangement joins TRBV7-3 to TRBJ2-1; TRBD2 agrees at 9 bases. V was pared by 3 bases and J by 4 bases, with 7 bases of the junction left unmatched. Germline loops: CDR1 SGHTA, CDR2 FQGTGA. The CDR3 runs 16 residues. CDR3 nucleotides: TGTGCCAGCAGCTTTTGGCCTAGCGGGACATACAATGAGCAGTTCTTC. Protein sequence: CASSFWPSGTYNEQFF.

This clone appeared once. The chain employs TRBV7-8 and TRBJ1-1; no clear D. Trimming pared 0 bases from V and 1 base from J, leaving 9 bases between. Germline loops: CDR1 SGHVS, CDR2 FQNEAQ. There are 15 residues in the CDR3. CDR3 nucleotides: TGTGCCAGCAGCTTAGCGCCACTCCCGAACACTGAAGCTTTCTTT. Protein: CASSLAPLPNTEAFF.

V is TRBV5-8 and J is TRBJ2-1, with 9 nucleotides matching TRBD2. The CDR3 spans 19 residues. With 4 bases clipped from V and 12 bases from J, the junction kept 26 bases outside the gene matches. The germline gives CDR1 SGHTS, CDR2 YDEGEE. As DNA, the CDR3 is TGTGCCAGCAGCCCCGGACTAGCGACCTACGGACTTCACGCATCGAGGCAGTTCTTC. Translation gives CASSPGLATYGLHASRQFF.

Regarding this clone: The same CDR3 can be traced to other DNA sequences in this sample. This chain connects TRBV27 to TRBJ2-3; D is unclear. The CDR3 totals 14 residues. Trimming stripped 2 bases from V and 0 bases from J, with 6 bases between. Germline V lookup: CDR1 MNHEY, CDR2 SMNVEV (reference sequence). Here the CDR3 reads CASSLRASTDTQYF. The CDR3 DNA reads TGTGCCAGCAGTTTAAGGGCTAGCACAGATACGCAGTATTTT.

The V and J genes are TRBV27 and TRBJ1-5, with TRBD1 matching 8 bases. The junction had 12 bases not matched to a gene; V was cut back by 5 bases and J by 9 bases. There are 15 residues in the CDR3. Germline assignment: CDR1 MNHEY and CDR2 SMNVEV (reference sequence). Written as DNA, the CDR3 is TGTGCCAGCAGTCGAACACAGGGGGGCTCTTGGCCCCAGCATTTT. Amino acids: CASSRTQGGSWPQHF.

This clone was seen more than once but under ten times. The genes are TRBV4-1 and TRBJ1-2; D call uncertain. Germline V gene sequence: CDR1 MGHRA, CDR2 YSYEKL. V lost 0 bases and J lost 8, with 10 bases in between. The CDR3 is 13 residues long. This CDR3 reads CASSQDQAGGYTF. Here the CDR3 DNA reads TGCGCCAGCAGCCAAGATCAGGCAGGAGGCTACACCTTC.

Regarding this clone: This specimen includes other DNA sequences encoding the same CDR3. The chain recombines TRBV4-1 with TRBJ1-2; no clear D. V lost 1 base to trimming and J lost 2 bases, with 5 bases between them. The CDR3 loop spans 13 amino acids. The germline V gene has CDR1 MGHRA and CDR2 YSYEKL. The CDR3 DNA reads as TGCGCCAGCAGCCAAGTAGGGAACTATGGCTACACCTTC. This gives the protein CASSQVGNYGYTF.

The CDR3 region is CAISETAGDPYNEQFF. The CDR3 DNA follows: TGTGCCATCAGTGAAACCGCCGGGGATCCCTACAATGAGCAGTTCTTC. The chain recombines TRBV10-3 with TRBJ2-1, with D tentatively TRBD2 (5 bases). The germline CDR1 and CDR2 sequences are ENHRY and SYGVKD. V gave up 3 bases and J gave up 2 bases, with 14 bases separating them. The CDR3 consists of 16 residues.

The V gene is TRBV4-3, the J gene TRBJ2-1; 8 bases line up with TRBD2. Germline V gene lookup returns CDR1 LGHNA and CDR2 YSLEER. CDR3 size: 18 residues. Trimming removed 3 bases from V and 6 bases from J; junction bases left unmatched: 16. CDR3 in DNA: TGCGCCAGCAGCCACGGGGCTGTTGGACTAGCTGGGGCCAATGAGCAGTTCTTC. As protein: CASSHGAVGLAGANEQFF.

The genes are TRBV5-6 and TRBJ2-7, with D uncertain. The CDR3 spans 15 residues. V lost 0 bases and J lost 0, with 10 bases in between. The germline gives CDR1 SGHDT, CDR2 YYEEEE. Written as DNA, the CDR3 is TGTGCCAGCAGCTTGGGGCCAGAAAACTCCTACGAGCAGTACTTC. It codes for CASSLGPENSYEQYF.

The chain is built from TRBV13 and TRBJ1-1; D uncertain. CDR3 size: 15 residues. The V end lost 5 bases, the J end lost 0 bases, and 13 bases lay between the germline ends. Looked up from germline, CDR1 is PRHDT and CDR2 is FYEKMQ (reference sequence). Here the CDR3 reads CASSLGEALNTEAFF. The CDR3 DNA follows: TGTGCCAGCAGCCTCGGGGAGGCCTTGAACACTGAAGCTTTCTTT.